The 25 T cell receptor beta chains listed next were all sequenced from one sample in a study of cytomegalovirus exposure and HLA in healthy donors. The PCR was carried out with 60 Vbeta primers and 13 Jbeta primers. Clones were sequenced by immunoSEQ multiplex PCR, and TCRdb holds only the in-frame ones, with some missing. This listing includes about 200,000 clones. Sequenced sample: PBMCs. These receptors originate from a boy younger than 18 in good health and CMV-seronegative.

J is TRBJ2-1 and V is TRBV7-6; the D is unclear. The germline V gene has CDR1 SGHVS and CDR2 FNYEAQ. The CDR3 is made up of 14 amino acids. The V and J ends lost 4 bases and 14 bases respectively, with 21 bases between them. CDR3: CASSSSTVDPTKFF. In nucleotides, the CDR3 is TGTGCCAGCAGCTCCTCTACCGTCGACCCGACAAAGTTCTTC.

The chain carries TRBV4-1 and TRBJ1-2, with D possibly matching TRBD1 (5 bases). The CDR3 runs 15 residues. Germline CDR1 MGHRA, CDR2 YSYEKL. V was cut by 1 base and J by 4 bases, with 13 bases left in between. CDR3 DNA sequence: TGCGCCAGCAGCCAAGGTAAACAGGACCTCTATGGCTACACCTTC. It specifies CASSQGKQDLYGYTF.

V is TRBV4-1 and J is TRBJ2-1; 7 nucleotides line up with TRBD1. V was pared by 4 bases and J by 8 bases, with 11 bases of the junction left unmatched. The CDR3 runs 15 residues. The germline V gene encodes CDR1 MGHRA and CDR2 YSYEKL. CDR3 nucleotide sequence: TGCGCCAGCAGCCCCGTGGGACAGAGTTTCGATGAGCAGTTCTTC. Translation gives CASSPVGQSFDEQFF.

The chain has TRBV11-2 and TRBJ1-1; 7 bases are a match to TRBD1. Germline V gene sequence: CDR1 SGHAT, CDR2 FQNNGV. With V trimmed by 5 bases and J by 4 bases, 4 bases remained unmatched. This CDR3 spans 13 amino acids. This CDR3 is CASSRTGITEAFF. CDR3 coding DNA: TGTGCCAGCAGCCGGACAGGAATCACTGAAGCTTTCTTT. Drawing the rest from reference TRBV11-2 and TRBJ1-1, the complete variable domain is EAGVAQSPRYKIIEKRQSVAFWCNPISGHATLYWYQQILGQGPKLLIQFQNNGVVDDSQLPKDRFSAERLKGVDSTLKIQPAKLEDSAVYLCASSRTGITEAFFGQGTRLTVV.

This chain connects TRBV30 to TRBJ2-3; 11 bases are a match to TRBD2. The J segment lost 1 base and the V segment lost 5 bases, leaving 2 bases of the junction unmatched. The CDR3 consists of 14 residues. Germline lookup yields CDR1 GTSNPN and CDR2 SVGIG (reference sequence). CDR3 nucleotides: TGTGCCTGGGAGACTAGCGGGGGCACAGATACGCAGTATTTT. It translates to CAWETSGGTDTQYF. Complete variable domain (other parts from reference TRBV30 and TRBJ2-3): SQTIHQWPATLVQPVGSPLSLECTVEGTSNPNLYWYRQAAGRGLQLLFYSVGIGQISSEVPQNLSASRPQDRQFILSSKKLLLSDSGFYLCAWETSGGTDTQYFGPGTRLTVL.

The genes are TRBV6-5 and TRBJ1-1; D is ambiguous. Germline CDR1 is MNHEY and CDR2 is SVGAGI. V dropped 2 bases and J dropped 5 bases, with 15 bases sitting between them. The CDR3 length is 15 residues. The CDR3 region has the DNA TGTGCCAGCAGTTACCTCGCAGGCGCTGCAACTGAAGCTTTCTTT. This gives the protein CASSYLAGAATEAFF.

V and J are TRBV10-3 and TRBJ1-1; 10 nucleotides align to TRBD1. J gave up 3 bases and V 6 bases, and 16 bases lay outside the gene matches. Germline V lookup: CDR1 ENHRY, CDR2 SYGVKD. The CDR3 contains 18 residues. The CDR3 sequence: CAISAALRQGAKDTEAFF. The CDR3 DNA sequence: TGTGCCATCAGCGCGGCCCTCAGACAGGGGGCAAAGGACACTGAAGCTTTCTTT.

V is TRBV6-5 and J is TRBJ2-5, with D tentatively TRBD1 (5 bases). Germline CDR1 reads MNHEY; CDR2 reads SVGAGI. The CDR3 totals 15 residues. V lost 0 bases to trimming and J lost 1 base, with 9 bases between them. CDR3 amino acids: CASSYSGAVQETQYF. The CDR3 DNA is TGTGCCAGCAGTTACTCTGGGGCAGTCCAAGAGACCCAGTACTTC.

The chain combines TRBV2 with TRBJ1-2; perhaps TRBD1 as D (5 bases). CDR3 length: 12 residues. V dropped 10 bases and J dropped 8 bases, with 17 bases sitting between them. Germline CDR1 SNHLY, CDR2 FYNNEI. The CDR3 bases are TGTGCCACAGACCACGGGGGAGTCGGCTACACCTTC. Translating gives CATDHGGVGYTF. The full variable domain, in which reference TRBV2 and TRBJ1-2 provide the parts outside the CDR3, is EPEVTQTPSHQVTQMGQEVILRCVPISNHLYFYWYRQILGQKVEFLVSFYNNEISEKSEIFDDQFSVERPDGSNFTLKIRSTKLEDSAMYFCATDHGGVGYTFGSGTRLTVV.

The chain recombines TRBV15 with TRBJ1-5; no definite D call. Trimming shortened V by 6 bases and J by 4 bases, and 10 bases separated the two germline ends. Per germline, CDR1 LNHNV and CDR2 YYDKDF (reference sequence). The CDR3 consists of 13 residues. In nucleotides, the CDR3 is TGTGCCACCAGGGGCATATGGAATCAGCCCCAGCATTTT. It encodes CATRGIWNQPQHF.

The gene calls are TRBV30 and TRBJ1-4, with D unresolved. The CDR3 extends over 14 amino acids. Germline CDR1 reads GTSNPN; CDR2 reads SVGIG (reference sequence). Trimming shortened V by 0 bases and J by 3 bases, and 8 bases separated the two germline ends. CDR3 nucleotide sequence: TGTGCCTGGAGTGTTGGCTTACCTAATGAAAAACTGTTTTTT. It codes for CAWSVGLPNEKLFF. The whole variable domain, filled in from reference TRBV30 and TRBJ1-4, reads SQTIHQWPATLVQPVGSPLSLECTVEGTSNPNLYWYRQAAGRGLQLLFYSVGIGQISSEVPQNLSASRPQDRQFILSSKKLLLSDSGFYLCAWSVGLPNEKLFFGSGTQLSVL.

This chain uses TRBV2 with TRBJ2-6; 7 bases line up with TRBD1. V gave up 10 bases and J gave up 2 bases; unmatched junction bases: 2. CDR1 is SNHLY, CDR2 FYNNEI, per germline. There are 13 residues in the CDR3. The CDR3 is CATQGTGANVLTF. The DNA for the CDR3 is TGTGCCACACAGGGGACTGGGGCCAACGTCCTGACTTTC.

This chain connects TRBV7-2 to TRBJ2-1; D call uncertain. V shed 1 base and J shed 7 bases, with 8 bases lying between them. The germline gives CDR1 SGHTA, CDR2 FQGNSA. The CDR3 spans 13 residues. The CDR3, as DNA: TGTGCCAGCAGCTTAGGTAGCCTTAATGAGCAGTTCTTC. This sequence encodes CASSLGSLNEQFF.

V usage is TRBV30 and J usage is TRBJ2-1, with D hard to call. CDR3 length: 11 amino acids. Looked up from germline, CDR1 is GTSNPN and CDR2 is SVGIG (reference sequence). With 1 base removed from V and 10 bases from J, the gap between germline ends came to 8 bases. The CDR3: CAWSEGDEQFF. The CDR3 DNA follows: TGTGCCTGGAGTGAAGGAGACGAGCAGTTCTTC.

V and J are TRBV6-4 and TRBJ1-1, with D perhaps matching TRBD1 (6 bases). This CDR3 region has 14 residues. V was trimmed by 6 bases and J by 4 bases, leaving 15 bases between them. Germline CDR1 and CDR2: MRHNA and SNTAGT. The CDR3 reads CASSETGESTEAFF. Written as DNA, the CDR3 is TGTGCCAGCAGCGAGACAGGAGAGAGCACTGAAGCTTTCTTT.

The V gene is TRBV5-1, the J gene TRBJ1-3, with D unclear. The CDR3 sequence is 14 residues long. Germline V gives CDR1 SGHRS, CDR2 YFSETQ. Trimming stripped 0 bases from V and 4 bases from J, with 8 bases between. CDR3 DNA sequence: TGCGCCAGCAGCTTGGCTCCTAAAGGAAACACCATATATTTT. This sequence encodes CASSLAPKGNTIYF.

The chain carries TRBV30 and TRBJ2-1; D gene ambiguous. This CDR3 has 12 amino acids. The germline gives CDR1 GTSNPN, CDR2 SVGIG (reference sequence). V was clipped by 4 bases and J by 7 bases, with 11 bases between them. The CDR3: CAWTTRRNEQFF. The CDR3 nucleotides are TGTGCCTGGACGACCCGCAGGAATGAGCAGTTCTTC.

The V gene is TRBV6-1, the J gene TRBJ1-6; 7 bases are shared with TRBD1. The ends lost 4 bases at V and 5 bases at J; junction bases unmatched: 11. Per germline, CDR1 MNHNS and CDR2 SASEGT. The CDR3 extends over 17 amino acids. The CDR3 loop reads CASSVKGASQNNSPLHF. The CDR3 DNA is TGTGCCAGCAGTGTGAAGGGGGCTTCTCAGAATAATTCACCCCTCCACTTT.

The J gene is TRBJ2-5, the V gene TRBV2; 10 bases agree with TRBD1. V was clipped by 8 bases and J by 2 bases; unmatched bases: 8. The germline V gene has CDR1 SNHLY and CDR2 FYNNEI. This CDR3 comprises 15 residues. CDR3 bases: TGTGCCAGCCGGAGACAGGGGGCCACTCAAGAGACCCAGTACTTC. Its translation is CASRRQGATQETQYF.

The chain recombines TRBV29-1 with TRBJ1-3; the match to TRBD1 covers 8 bases. The CDR3 covers 14 residues. Trimming removed 4 bases from V and 1 base from J; junction bases left unmatched: 3. Per germline, CDR1 SQVTM and CDR2 ANQGSEA. The CDR3 is CSVAGGESGNTIYF. The CDR3 coding sequence is TGCAGCGTTGCAGGGGGCGAGTCTGGAAACACCATATATTTT. The whole variable domain, remainder taken from reference TRBV29-1 and TRBJ1-3, is SAVISQKPSRDICQRGTSLTIQCQVDSQVTMMFWYRQQPGQSLTLIATANQGSEATYESGFVIDKFPISRPNLTFSTLTVSNMSPEDSSIYLCSVAGGESGNTIYFGEGSWLTVV.

The chain recombines TRBV28 with TRBJ2-7; 9 bases agree with TRBD1. The CDR3 sequence is 16 residues long. With 4 bases clipped from V and 3 bases from J, the junction kept 10 bases outside the gene matches. Germline CDR1 MDHEN, CDR2 SYDVKM. The CDR3 region is CASSSGRDRVNYEQYF. DNA of the CDR3: TGTGCCAGCAGTTCCGGGCGGGACAGGGTCAACTACGAGCAGTACTTC.

V is TRBV15 and J is TRBJ1-1; 8 bases line up with TRBD1. Per germline, CDR1 LNHNV and CDR2 YYDKDF (reference sequence). After removal of 1 base from V and 2 bases from J, the junction contained 6 bases not matched to a gene. This CDR3 spans 16 amino acids. CDR3 coding DNA: TGTGCCACCAGCAGAGGGCGACAGGGGAAAAACACTGAAGCTTTCTTT. Its translation: CATSRGRQGKNTEAFF.

The chain couples TRBV5-4 to TRBJ2-5; D is possibly TRBD1 (5 bases). The DNA end favors TRBJ2-7, so the J call may be wrong. The CDR3 totals 15 residues. The germline V gene has CDR1 SGHNT and CDR2 YYREEE (reference sequence). Here the CDR3 reads CASSLDSSHLYEQYF. The CDR3 DNA sequence: TGTGCCAGCAGCTTAGACAGTTCTCACCTCTACGAGCAGTACTTC.

For the CDR3, the DNA is TGTGCCAGCAGCTTATATAGCGGGGGGCTGATCTCTGGGGCCAACGTCCTGACTTTC. It encodes CASSLYSGGLISGANVLTF. This chain links TRBV7-2 with TRBJ2-6; TRBD2 aligns across 10 bases. Germline CDR1 reads SGHTA; CDR2 reads FQGNSA. The CDR3 is made up of 19 amino acids. The V gene end was trimmed by 2 bases and the J gene end by 0 bases; junction bases not matched to a gene: 7.

V and J are TRBV7-2 and TRBJ1-2; possible D gene TRBD1, 5 bases. CDR3 size: 14 residues. From germline, CDR1 is SGHTA and CDR2 FQGNSA. V was cut by 5 bases and J by 4 bases, with 14 bases left in between. In nucleotides, the CDR3 is TGTGCCAGCAGCCAGACAGTGACCCTCTATGGCTACACCTTC. It yields the protein CASSQTVTLYGYTF.